This T cell receptor (beta chain) was profiled in a study of blood T cells in healthy people across ages. Findings of the study overall: Those diversity estimates obtained from one million T cells were thought to be underestimates.

To note about this clonotype: What it recognizes is unknown.

The authors ran a second PCR of 7 to 11 cycles using a sample-barcoded 5' primer and a J-beta primer mix. TCRdb called the 5' RACE reads again in MiXCR, with one record for every CDR3 protein. The data hold hundreds of thousands of distinct CDR3 sequences, with 49% observed a single time. The CDR3 is 16 amino acids. Germline lookup yields CDR1 SNHLY and CDR2 FYNNEI. The ends lost 1 base at V and 4 bases at J; junction bases unmatched: 9. Sample: blood. The source is a woman aged 55-75 years in good health. The V gene is TRBV2, the J gene TRBJ2-7; TRBD1 agrees at 8 bases. CDR3 amino acids: CASSEGLARGRYEQYF. The CDR3 DNA reads as TGTGCCAGCAGTGAAGGATTGGCCAGGGGGCGGTACGAGCAGTACTTC.